The clone carrying this T cell receptor (beta chain) was recorded only once. The entry originates in a study of blood T cell repertoires in COVID-19. Study-level background: Donors in the United States, Italy and Spain gave samples during acute or convalescent COVID-19. PBMCs, B-cell-depleted T cells, or T cells provided the cDNA or gDNA that made up the material.

CDR3 length: 13 amino acids. The germline gives CDR1 GTSNPN, CDR2 SVGIG (reference sequence). V was trimmed by 5 bases and J by 4 bases, leaving 14 bases between them. How the authors handled the data: Estimated nucleated cell counts came from reference gene primer amplification. This table comes from immunoSEQ multiplex PCR, and its TCRdb copy is limited to in-frame clones, with some not included. V, J and clone size were drawn from that table, and D and trimming were deduced from the DNA. The repertoire holds more than 85,000 clones, with 88% as singletons. The receptor was derived from an older woman with acute or convalescent COVID-19. V usage is TRBV30 and J usage is TRBJ1-1, with TRBD1 as a possible D gene (6 bases). Sequenced: peripheral blood. The CDR3 DNA reads as TGTGCCTGGTCCCCACAGGGAAGCACTGAAGCTTTCTTT. Translated, it gives CAWSPQGSTEAFF.